The clone carrying this T cell receptor (beta chain) was seen more than once but under ten times. Assay used: immunoSEQ multiplex PCR; TCRdb lists only in-frame clones, some missing. The profile covers approximately 140,000 clones, with under 90% appearing a single time and 2.4% taken by the ten largest. Trimming removed 1 base from V and 7 bases from J, with 5 bases in between. The CDR3 is 11 amino acids. Looked up from germline, CDR1 is SGHAT and CDR2 is FQNNGV. This sample is drawn from a study of blood T cell repertoires in COVID-19. The chain employs TRBV11-2 and TRBJ2-7; D ambiguous. Material for sequencing was PBMCs or T cells enriched from blood (not recorded which). This clonotype originated in a man in his forties or fifties with acute COVID-19. In DNA form, the CDR3 reads TGTGCCAGCAGCTTAGTAGTAGAGCAGTACTTC. Translating gives CASSLVVEQYF.